Described below is a single TCR beta chain sequence and its context. Its target is unknown. This specimen comes from a study of T-cell memory formation after mild COVID-19. Across the study: TCR clustering was largely donor specific.

Study outcomes and limitations: Later expanders leaned CD4+, whereas day 15 to 85 contracting clones were balanced CD4/CD8. CD8+ contracting clones occupied EMRA, while CD4+ ones occupied mainly CM and EM.

CDR1 and CDR2 from the germline V gene are PRHDT and FYEKMQ (reference sequence). This CDR3 contains 16 residues. V was trimmed by 5 bases and J by 1 base, leaving 15 bases between them. TCR alpha and TCR beta cDNA libraries carrying sample barcodes and UMIs came from 5'RACE with constant-segment primers. Each CDR3 protein is one row after TCRdb ran MiXCR on the 5' RACE reads. This table holds about 160,000 distinct CDR3 sequences, around 30% found once. This TCR was recovered from an adult woman who had mild COVID-19 (a few samples of this study predate the infection). Cell type and time point are not known. The gene calls are TRBV13 and TRBJ2-4, with D possibly being TRBD1 (6 bases). Sequencing was performed on PBMCs or a T cell subset sorted from them (not recorded which). The CDR3 loop reads CASSPAQGSAKNIQYF. The CDR3 bases are TGTGCCAGCAGCCCGGCACAGGGTTCCGCCAAAAACATTCAGTACTTC.